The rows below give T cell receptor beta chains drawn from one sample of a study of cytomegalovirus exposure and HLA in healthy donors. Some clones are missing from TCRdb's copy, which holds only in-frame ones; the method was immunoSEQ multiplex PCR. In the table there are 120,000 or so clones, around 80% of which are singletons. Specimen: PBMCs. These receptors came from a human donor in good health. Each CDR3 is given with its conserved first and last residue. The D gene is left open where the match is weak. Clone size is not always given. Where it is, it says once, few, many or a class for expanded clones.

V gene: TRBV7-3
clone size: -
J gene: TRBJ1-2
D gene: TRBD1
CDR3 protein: CASSLSAGGGGYTF
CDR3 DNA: TGTGCCAGCAGCTTAAGTGCAGGGGGTGGCGGCTACACCTTC

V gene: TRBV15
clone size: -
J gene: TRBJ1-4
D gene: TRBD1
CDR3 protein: CATSSTTGGVEEKLFF
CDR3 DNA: TGTGCCACCAGCTCGACTACAGGGGGCGTGGAGGAAAAACTGTTTTTT

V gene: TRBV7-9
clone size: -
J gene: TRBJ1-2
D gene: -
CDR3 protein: CASSFSRDLSGYGYTF
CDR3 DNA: TGTGCCAGCAGCTTTAGCCGGGACCTAAGCGGGTATGGCTACACCTTC

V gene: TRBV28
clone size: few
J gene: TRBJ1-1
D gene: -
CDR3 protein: CASSLALGYGGATEAFF
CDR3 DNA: TGTGCCAGCAGTTTAGCCCTCGGATACGGGGGGGCCACTGAAGCTTTCTTT

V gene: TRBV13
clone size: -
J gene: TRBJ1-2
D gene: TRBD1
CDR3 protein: CASSLLGQTDVLWGYTF
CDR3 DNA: TGTGCCAGCAGCTTATTGGGACAGACGGATGTATTGTGGGGCTACACCTTC

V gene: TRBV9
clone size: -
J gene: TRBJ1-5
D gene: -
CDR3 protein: CASSVAPDQPQHF
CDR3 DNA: TGTGCCAGCAGCGTAGCCCCGGATCAGCCCCAGCATTTT

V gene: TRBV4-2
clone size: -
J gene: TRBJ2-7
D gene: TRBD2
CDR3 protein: CASSQDRIAGGCSYSSAYEQYF
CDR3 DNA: TGTGCCAGCAGCCAAGATCGGATAGCGGGGGGCTGCTCCTATTCATCAGCCTACGAGCAGTACTTC

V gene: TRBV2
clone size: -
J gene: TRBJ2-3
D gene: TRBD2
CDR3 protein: CASSGTSGTDTQYF
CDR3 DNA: TGTGCCAGCAGCGGGACTAGCGGGACAGATACGCAGTATTTT

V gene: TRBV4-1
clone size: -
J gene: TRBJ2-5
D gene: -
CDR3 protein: CASSQVEGLGETQYF
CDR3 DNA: TGCGCCAGCAGCCAAGTTGAAGGACTGGGGGAGACCCAGTACTTC

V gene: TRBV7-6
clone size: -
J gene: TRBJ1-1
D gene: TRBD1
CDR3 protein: CASSPRADIRQGDGHTEAFF
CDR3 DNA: TGTGCCAGCAGCCCGAGGGCGGATATCAGACAGGGGGATGGCCACACTGAAGCTTTCTTT